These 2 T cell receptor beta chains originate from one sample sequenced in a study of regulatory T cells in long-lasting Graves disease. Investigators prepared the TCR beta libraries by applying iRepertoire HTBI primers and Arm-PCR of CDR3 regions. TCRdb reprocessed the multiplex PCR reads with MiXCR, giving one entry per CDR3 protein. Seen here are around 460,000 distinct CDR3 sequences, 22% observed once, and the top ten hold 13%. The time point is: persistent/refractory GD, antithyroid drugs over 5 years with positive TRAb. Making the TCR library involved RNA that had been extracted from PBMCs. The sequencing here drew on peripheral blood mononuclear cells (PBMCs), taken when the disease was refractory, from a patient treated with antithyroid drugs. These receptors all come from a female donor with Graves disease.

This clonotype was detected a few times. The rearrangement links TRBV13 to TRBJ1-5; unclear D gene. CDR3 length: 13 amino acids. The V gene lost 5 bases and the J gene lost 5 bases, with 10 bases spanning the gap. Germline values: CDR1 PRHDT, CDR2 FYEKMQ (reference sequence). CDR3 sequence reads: CASSTYHHQPQHF. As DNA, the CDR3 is TGTGCCAGCAGCACGTACCACCATCAGCCCCAGCATTTT.

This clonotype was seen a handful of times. The CDR3 is CASADSNQPQHF. CDR3 nucleotide sequence: TGTGCCAGCGCAGATAGCAATCAGCCCCAGCATTTT. The rearrangement links TRBV19 to TRBJ1-5; no clear D gene. V was shortened by 9 bases and J by 0 bases, with 6 bases between the two germline ends. The V gene's germline CDR1 is LNHDA and CDR2 SQIVND (reference sequence). The CDR3 has 12 residues.